This T cell receptor (beta chain) was recorded in a study of blood T cell repertoires in COVID-19 (dated by TCRdb to 2020 to 2022). About the full investigation: Samples from collaborators originated in the United States, Italy and Spain and spanned both the acute and convalescent phases of COVID-19. The prospective study material was composed of cDNA or gDNA derived from T cells, B-cell-depleted T cells, or PBMCs. Deeply sampled blood TCRbeta repertoires from subjects exposed to, actively infected with, or recovered from COVID-19 were included in the dataset. A freely available public database, intended as a resource for researchers studying the immune response to SARS-CoV-2, is where the repertoires were released. Samples were obtained from the ongoing ImmuneRACE study (first 160 participants) and from over 1,000 subjects provided by 6 global collaborators. Sample metadata almost always included a de-identified subject ID, COVID-19 status, age in years and sex. Where HLA class I and class II types were available, the types were taken from metadata supplied by the sample provider, not from assay-based typing. The study at large found these results: The amount of clinical and demographic metadata varied by source and participant and was provided uncurated.

On this clone itself: Its antigen is still unknown. Per-base quality was not reported, and no clone a single base away is much larger than it.

The immunoSEQ Assay, a bias-controlled multiplex PCR, was used to amplify TCRbeta CDR3 regions from genomic DNA. In the authors' own workflow: Within the assay, amplification of reference gene primers was used to estimate how many nucleated cells each sample contained. To quantify the absolute abundance of each unique TCRbeta CDR3 rearrangement, sequence reads were collapsed and filtered. For each sample, productive Simpson clonality was calculated as the square root of Simpson's diversity index across productive rearrangements. The table comes from immuneACCESS by way of TCRdb, which keeps in-frame sequences with V and J called. Part of the clones is missing from these tables; in studies checked, under half for an unresolved V gene and the rest for unknown reasons. That table gives V, J and clone size, and the DNA gave D and trimming. This sample holds roughly 330,000 clones; 75% to 90% were observed only once. The biggest ten clones account for under 6% of the sample.

The germline ends are 10 bases apart after V is trimmed by 2 bases and J by 0 bases. The CDR3 starts with the cysteine, ends with the phenylalanine, and has 16 residues. The DNA shown is the 48-base CDR3, in frame from base 1. CDR1 MDHEN and CDR2 SYDVKM were looked up in the germline V gene. Participants in the prospective study were aged roughly 18 to 89 years, lived in about two dozen United States geographic areas, and enrolled through a virtual design. To assign participants to cohorts, the prospective study relied on clinical history that participants themselves reported in a screening survey and a study questionnaire. Recovered participants in ImmuneRACE Cohort 3 were defined as having two consecutive negative NP/OP PCR tests, clearance from a healthcare professional, or resolution of symptoms. In the prospective study, mobile phlebotomists collected whole blood, serum and a nasopharyngeal or oropharyngeal swab from each participant. Over a roughly two-month period, participants in the prospective study had the option of providing additional blood draws and questionnaires. Prospective study blood samples were shipped either frozen or at room temperature before DNA extraction.

Rearrangement joined TRBV28 to TRBJ1-4; TRBD1 could be the D gene, as 6 bases match. The specimen sequenced was PBMCs or T cells enriched from blood (not recorded which). The receptor comes from a young man who had recovered from COVID-19. The CDR3 amino acid sequence is: CASSLRQATTNEKLFF. The bases read TGTGCCAGCAGTTTACGACAGGCTACAACTAATGAAAAACTGTTTTTT. Reference TRBV28 and TRBJ1-4 proteins supply the regions before and after the CDR3; the full variable domain is: DVKVTQSSRYLVKRTGEKVFLECVQDMDHENMFWYRQDPGLGLRLIYFSYDVKMKEKGDIPEGYSVSREKKERFSLILESASTNQTSMYLCASSLRQATTNEKLFFGSGTQLSVL.